This TCR beta chain came from a study of T cell clonality in common variable immunodeficiency. CDR1 and CDR2 from the germline V gene are WNHNN and SYGVQD (reference sequence). The CDR3 has 15 residues. Trimming at V came to 0 bases and at J to 4 bases, leaving 3 bases not matched to a gene. This clone showed up many times. Coverage ceases 3 residues before the CDR3 finishes, and the germline J gene fills in the end. The repertoire was sequenced with immunoSEQ multiplex PCR; TCRdb's copy has only in-frame clones and lacks some. This sample carries about 35,000 clones, none of them present only once. The material sequenced was peripheral blood mononuclear cells. The rearrangement links TRBV10-1 to TRBJ1-5; 7 positions agree with TRBD1. The sequence came from a person between 18 and 75 years old in good health. The CDR3 spells CASSESLRGNQPQHF. The CDR3 DNA, read in part, is TGCGCCAGCAGTGAGTCGCTCAGGGGGAATCAGCCC.